The 10 T cell receptor beta chains below come from one sample, sequenced in a study of OX40 agonist ivuxolimab in advanced cancers. Using immunoSEQ multiplex PCR, the repertoire was profiled, and TCRdb retains in-frame clones only, with some absent. This table has approximately 81,000 clones, just over 90% appearing once. The sequenced sample was CD4+ or CD8+ T cells sorted from blood, obtained in a trial of the OX40 agonist ivuxolimab. The source of these receptors is an adult with an advanced solid tumor such as melanoma, head and neck, liver or kidney cancer.

The chain couples TRBV4-3 to TRBJ2-3; the D is unclear. Trimming took 0 bases from V and 2 from J, leaving 3 bases between them. The CDR3 spans 13 residues. Germline CDR1 and CDR2: LGHNA and YSLEER. CDR3 nucleotides: TGCGCCAGCAGCCAAGATACCACAGATACGCAGTATTTT. Encoded protein: CASSQDTTDTQYF.

This clone was picked up one time. CDR3 bases: TGTGCCAGCAGCGTTGGGACAGGGCTGAATGAGCAGTTCTTC. Amino acids: CASSVGTGLNEQFF. The J gene is TRBJ2-1, the V gene TRBV14, with 9 bases lining up with TRBD1. The CDR3 runs to 14 residues. V lost 5 bases to trimming and J lost 7 bases; unmatched junction nucleotides: 6. Germline values: CDR1 SGHDN, CDR2 FVKESK.

The chain has TRBV5-1 and TRBJ1-1, with D possibly matching TRBD1 (5 bases). Germline loops: CDR1 SGHRS, CDR2 YFSETQ. Trimming stripped 4 bases from V and 5 bases from J, with 12 bases between. This CDR3 contains 13 residues. The CDR3 loop reads CASSGTGVTEAFF. In DNA, the CDR3 is TGCGCCAGCAGCGGGACGGGGGTTACTGAAGCTTTCTTT.

The rearrangement joins TRBV4-1 to TRBJ2-2, with 7 bases that match TRBD1. The CDR3 totals 15 residues. V was clipped by 3 bases and J by 7 bases; unmatched bases: 8. Germline V gives CDR1 MGHRA, CDR2 YSYEKL. The chain's CDR3 is CASSQGDRVVGELFF. Written as DNA, the CDR3 is TGCGCCAGCAGCCAGGGAGACAGGGTCGTCGGGGAGCTGTTTTTT.

The chain has TRBV7-9 and TRBJ2-5; a weak D match, TRBD1 (5 bases). CDR1 and CDR2 (germline): SEHNR, FQNEAQ (reference sequence). The CDR3 is 12 residues long. V was pared by 0 bases and J by 6 bases, with 5 bases between. The CDR3 region has the DNA TGTGCCAGCAGCTTAGCGGGGCAGACCCAGTACTTC. Residues: CASSLAGQTQYF.

The V and J genes are TRBV5-4 and TRBJ1-2; a weak D match, TRBD1 (6 bases). The length of the CDR3 is 14 residues. Trimming shortened V by 1 base and J by 5 bases, and 12 bases separated the two germline ends. Germline V CDR1 and CDR2: SGHNT, YYREEE (reference sequence). The DNA for the CDR3 is TGTGCCAGCAGCTTGAAGGGGGGAATTTATGGCTACACCTTC. Translated, it gives CASSLKGGIYGYTF.

V and J are TRBV7-2 and TRBJ1-5; D uncertain. The CDR3 sequence is 15 residues long. The V and J ends lost 5 bases and 4 bases respectively, with 15 bases between them. The germline V gene encodes CDR1 SGHTA and CDR2 FQGNSA. In DNA, the CDR3 is TGTGCCAGCAGCCCCCGGGGAAATGAGAATCAGCCCCAGCATTTT. Its translation: CASSPRGNENQPQHF. Using reference TRBV7-2 and TRBJ1-5 for the parts outside the CDR3, the full variable domain is GAGVSQSPSNKVTEKGKDVELRCDPISGHTALYWYRQSLGQGLEFLIYFQGNSAPDKSGLPSDRFSAERTGGSVSTLTIQRTQQEDSAVYLCASSPRGNENQPQHFGDGTRLSIL.

The chain employs TRBV27 and TRBJ1-2; maybe TRBD1 (5 bases). Per germline, CDR1 MNHEY and CDR2 SMNVEV (reference sequence). This CDR3 contains 14 residues. V was trimmed by 0 bases and J by 8 bases, leaving 13 bases between them. The CDR3 sequence: CASSLSLGGSGYTF. Written as DNA, the CDR3 is TGTGCCAGCAGTTTATCACTTGGGGGGAGCGGCTACACCTTC.

This chain uses TRBV10-3 with TRBJ2-3; perhaps TRBD2 as D (5 bases). This CDR3 contains 15 residues. V lost 2 bases, J lost 0 bases, and 9 bases lay in between. Germline CDR1 ENHRY, CDR2 SYGVKD. The DNA of the CDR3 is TGTGCCATCAGTGAGACCTGGACTAGCACAGATACGCAGTATTTT. Encoded protein: CAISETWTSTDTQYF.

V and J are TRBV7-9 and TRBJ1-1; D ambiguous. The CDR3 spans 15 residues. Trimming removed 5 bases from V and 1 base from J, with 14 bases in between. Looked up from germline, CDR1 is SEHNR and CDR2 is FQNEAQ (reference sequence). The CDR3 is CASSPRTPGNTEAFF. The CDR3 nucleotides are TGTGCCAGCAGCCCCCGAACCCCCGGGAACACTGAAGCTTTCTTT. Looking up the rest from reference TRBV7-9 and TRBJ1-1 gives the full variable domain: DTGVSQNPRHKITKRGQNVTFRCDPISEHNRLYWYRQTLGQGPEFLTYFQNEAQLEKSRLLSDRFSAERPKGSFSTLEIQRTEQGDSAMYLCASSPRTPGNTEAFFGQGTRLTVV.